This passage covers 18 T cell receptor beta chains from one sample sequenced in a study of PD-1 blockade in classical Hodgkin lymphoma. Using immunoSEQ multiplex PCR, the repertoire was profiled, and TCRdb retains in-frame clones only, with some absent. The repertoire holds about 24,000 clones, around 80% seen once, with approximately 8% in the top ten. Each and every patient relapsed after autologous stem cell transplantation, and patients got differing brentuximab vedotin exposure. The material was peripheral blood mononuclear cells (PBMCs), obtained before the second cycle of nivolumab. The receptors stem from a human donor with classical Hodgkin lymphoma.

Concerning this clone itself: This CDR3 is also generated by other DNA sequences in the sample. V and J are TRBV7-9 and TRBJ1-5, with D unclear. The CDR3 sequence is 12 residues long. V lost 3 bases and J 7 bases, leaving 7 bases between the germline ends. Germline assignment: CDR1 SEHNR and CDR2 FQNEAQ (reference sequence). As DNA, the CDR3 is TGTGCCAGCAGCTTGGGAACCCAGCCCCAGCATTTT. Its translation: CASSLGTQPQHF.

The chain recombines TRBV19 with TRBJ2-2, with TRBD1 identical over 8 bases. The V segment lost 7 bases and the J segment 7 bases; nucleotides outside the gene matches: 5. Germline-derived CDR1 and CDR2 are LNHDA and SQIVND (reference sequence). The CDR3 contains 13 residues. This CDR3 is CASTRQGNGELFF. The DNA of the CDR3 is TGTGCCAGTACGAGACAGGGGAACGGGGAGCTGTTTTTT.

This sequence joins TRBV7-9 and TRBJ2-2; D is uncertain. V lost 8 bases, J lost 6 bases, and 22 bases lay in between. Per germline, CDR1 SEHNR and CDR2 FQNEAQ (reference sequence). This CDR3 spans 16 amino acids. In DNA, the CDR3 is TGTGCCAGCGGACCGCCGTTTATAGGGTATCCCGGGGAGCTGTTTTTT. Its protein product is CASGPPFIGYPGELFF. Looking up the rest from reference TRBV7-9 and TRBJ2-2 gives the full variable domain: DTGVSQNPRHKITKRGQNVTFRCDPISEHNRLYWYRQTLGQGPEFLTYFQNEAQLEKSRLLSDRFSAERPKGSFSTLEIQRTEQGDSAMYLCASGPPFIGYPGELFFGEGSRLTVL.

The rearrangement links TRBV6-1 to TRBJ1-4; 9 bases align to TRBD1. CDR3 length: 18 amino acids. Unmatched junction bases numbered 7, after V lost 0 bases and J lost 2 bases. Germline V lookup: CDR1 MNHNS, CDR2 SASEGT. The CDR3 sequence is CASSEALRGTGTNEKLFF. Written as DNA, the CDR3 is TGTGCCAGCAGTGAAGCCCTCCGAGGGACAGGGACTAATGAAAAACTGTTTTTT.

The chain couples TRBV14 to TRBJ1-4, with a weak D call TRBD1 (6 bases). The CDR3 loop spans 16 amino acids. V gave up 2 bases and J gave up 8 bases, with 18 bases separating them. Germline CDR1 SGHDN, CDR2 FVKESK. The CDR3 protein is CASSQPGQPAGEKLFF. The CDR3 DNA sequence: TGTGCCAGCAGCCAACCAGGACAGCCGGCGGGGGAAAAACTGTTTTTT.

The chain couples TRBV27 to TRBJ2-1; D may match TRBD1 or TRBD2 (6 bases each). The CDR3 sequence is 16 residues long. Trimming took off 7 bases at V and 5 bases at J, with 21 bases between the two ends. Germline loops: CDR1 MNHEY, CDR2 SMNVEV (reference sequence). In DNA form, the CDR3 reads TGTGCCAGCACCTTCGGGGGCCCCGAGACCCACAATGAGCAGTTCTTC. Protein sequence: CASTFGGPETHNEQFF.

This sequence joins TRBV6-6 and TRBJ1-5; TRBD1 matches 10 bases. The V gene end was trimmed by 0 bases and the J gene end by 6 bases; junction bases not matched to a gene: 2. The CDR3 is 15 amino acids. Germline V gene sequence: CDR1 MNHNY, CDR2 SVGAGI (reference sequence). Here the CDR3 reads CASSYSGTGVQPQHF. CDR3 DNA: TGTGCCAGCAGTTACTCTGGGACAGGGGTTCAGCCCCAGCATTTT.

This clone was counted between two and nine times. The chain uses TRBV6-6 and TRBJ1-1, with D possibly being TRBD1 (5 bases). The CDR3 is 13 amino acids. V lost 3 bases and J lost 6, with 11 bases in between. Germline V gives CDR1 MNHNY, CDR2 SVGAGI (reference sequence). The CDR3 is CASSYGGRSEAFF. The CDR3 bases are TGTGCCAGCAGTTATGGGGGTAGGTCTGAAGCTTTCTTT.

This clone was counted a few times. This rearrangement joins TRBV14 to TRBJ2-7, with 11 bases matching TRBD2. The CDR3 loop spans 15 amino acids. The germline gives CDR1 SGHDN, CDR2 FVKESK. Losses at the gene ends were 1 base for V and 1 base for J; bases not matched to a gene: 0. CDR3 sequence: CASSQGLAGSYEQYF. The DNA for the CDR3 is TGTGCCAGCAGCCAAGGACTAGCGGGGTCCTACGAGCAGTACTTC.

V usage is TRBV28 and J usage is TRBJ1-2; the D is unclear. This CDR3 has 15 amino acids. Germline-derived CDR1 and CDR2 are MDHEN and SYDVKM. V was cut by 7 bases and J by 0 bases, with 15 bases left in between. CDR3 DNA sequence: TGTGCCAGCAACACTTTACAGAGATCTAACTATGGCTACACCTTC. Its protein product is CASNTLQRSNYGYTF.

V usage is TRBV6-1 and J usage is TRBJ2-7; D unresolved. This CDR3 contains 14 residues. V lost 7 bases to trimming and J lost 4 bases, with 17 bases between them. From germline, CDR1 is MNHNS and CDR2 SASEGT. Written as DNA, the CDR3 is TGTGCCAGCACCTTCCTCCCCCCCCTTTACGAGCAGTACTTC. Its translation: CASTFLPPLYEQYF.

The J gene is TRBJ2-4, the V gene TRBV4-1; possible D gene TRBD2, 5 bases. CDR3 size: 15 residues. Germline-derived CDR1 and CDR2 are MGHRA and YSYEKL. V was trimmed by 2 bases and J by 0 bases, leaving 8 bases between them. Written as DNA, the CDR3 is TGCGCCAGCAGCCAAAACGGGGTAGCCAAAAACATTCAGTACTTC. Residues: CASSQNGVAKNIQYF.

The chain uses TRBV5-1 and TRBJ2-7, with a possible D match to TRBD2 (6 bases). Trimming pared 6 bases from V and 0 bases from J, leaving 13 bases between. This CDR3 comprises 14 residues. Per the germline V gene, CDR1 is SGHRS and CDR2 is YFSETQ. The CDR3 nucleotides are TGCGCCAGCACCCGGGACTCTAGCTCCTACGAGCAGTACTTC. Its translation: CASTRDSSSYEQYF.

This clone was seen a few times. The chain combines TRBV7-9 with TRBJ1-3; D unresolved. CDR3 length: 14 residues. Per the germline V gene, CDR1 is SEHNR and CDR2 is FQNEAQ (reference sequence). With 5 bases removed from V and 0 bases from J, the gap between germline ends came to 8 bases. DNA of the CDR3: TGTGCCAGCAGCCAACCGGGCTCTGGAAACACCATATATTTT. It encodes CASSQPGSGNTIYF.

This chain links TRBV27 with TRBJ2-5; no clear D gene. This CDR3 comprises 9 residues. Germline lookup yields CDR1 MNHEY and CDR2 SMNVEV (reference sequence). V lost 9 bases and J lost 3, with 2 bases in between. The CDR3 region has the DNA TGTGCCAGAAAAGAGACCCAGTACTTC. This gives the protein CARKETQYF.

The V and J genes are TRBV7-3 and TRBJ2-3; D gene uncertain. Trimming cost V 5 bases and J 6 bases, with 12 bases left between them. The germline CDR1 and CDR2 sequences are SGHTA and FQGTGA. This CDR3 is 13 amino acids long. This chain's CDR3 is CASSPGPGDTQYF. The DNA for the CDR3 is TGTGCCAGCAGCCCTGGTCCCGGCGATACGCAGTATTTT.

CDR3: CASSPQRLRRGRYEQYF. CDR3 nucleotides: TGTGCCAGCAGCCCACAGAGACTGAGGCGGGGGCGCTACGAGCAGTACTTC. The chain employs TRBV11-2 and TRBJ2-7, with a tentative D call TRBD2 (7 bases). This CDR3 is 17 amino acids long. Trimming pared 5 bases from V and 3 bases from J, leaving 23 bases between. Germline V gene data show CDR1 as SGHAT and CDR2 as FQNNGV.

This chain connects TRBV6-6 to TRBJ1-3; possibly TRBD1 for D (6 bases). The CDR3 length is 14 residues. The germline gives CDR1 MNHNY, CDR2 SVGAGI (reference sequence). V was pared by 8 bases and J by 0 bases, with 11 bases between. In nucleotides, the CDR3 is TGTGCCAGCTCTACAGGGATCTCTGGAAACACCATATATTTT. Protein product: CASSTGISGNTIYF.